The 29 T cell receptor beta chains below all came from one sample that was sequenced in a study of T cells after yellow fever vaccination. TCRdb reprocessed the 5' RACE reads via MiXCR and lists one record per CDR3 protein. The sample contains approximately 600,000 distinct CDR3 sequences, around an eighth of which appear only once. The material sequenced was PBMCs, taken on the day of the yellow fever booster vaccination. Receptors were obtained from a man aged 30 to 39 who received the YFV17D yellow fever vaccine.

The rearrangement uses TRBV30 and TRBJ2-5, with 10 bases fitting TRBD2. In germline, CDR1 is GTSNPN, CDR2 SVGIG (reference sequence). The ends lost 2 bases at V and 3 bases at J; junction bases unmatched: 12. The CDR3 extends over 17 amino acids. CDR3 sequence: CAWSSQREGRGKETQYF. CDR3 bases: TGTGCCTGGAGTTCCCAGCGGGAGGGCCGGGGCAAAGAGACCCAGTACTTC.

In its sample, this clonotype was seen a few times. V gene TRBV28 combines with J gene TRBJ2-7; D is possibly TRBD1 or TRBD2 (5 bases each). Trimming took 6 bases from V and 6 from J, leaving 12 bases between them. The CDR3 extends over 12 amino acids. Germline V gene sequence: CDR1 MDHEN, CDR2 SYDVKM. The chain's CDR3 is CASRFRDVEQYF. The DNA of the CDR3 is TGTGCCAGCAGGTTCCGGGACGTCGAGCAGTACTTC.

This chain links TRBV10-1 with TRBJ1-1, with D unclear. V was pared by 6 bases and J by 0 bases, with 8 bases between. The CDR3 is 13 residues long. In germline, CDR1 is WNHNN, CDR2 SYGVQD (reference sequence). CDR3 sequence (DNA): TGCGCCAGCAGAGGCAGCCTGAACACTGAAGCTTTCTTT. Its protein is CASRGSLNTEAFF.

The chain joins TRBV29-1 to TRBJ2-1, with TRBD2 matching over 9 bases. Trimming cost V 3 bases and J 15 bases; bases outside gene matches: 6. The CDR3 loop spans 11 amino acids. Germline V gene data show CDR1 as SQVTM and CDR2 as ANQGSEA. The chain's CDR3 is CSVESSGDPFF. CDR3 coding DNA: TGCAGCGTTGAGTCTAGCGGGGACCCGTTCTTC.

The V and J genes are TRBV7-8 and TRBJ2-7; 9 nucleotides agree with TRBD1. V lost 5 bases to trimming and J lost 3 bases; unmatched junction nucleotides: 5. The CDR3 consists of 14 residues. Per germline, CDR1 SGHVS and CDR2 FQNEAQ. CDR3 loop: CASSDRGGYYEQYF. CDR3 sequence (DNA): TGTGCCAGCAGCGACAGGGGGGGGTACTACGAGCAGTACTTC.

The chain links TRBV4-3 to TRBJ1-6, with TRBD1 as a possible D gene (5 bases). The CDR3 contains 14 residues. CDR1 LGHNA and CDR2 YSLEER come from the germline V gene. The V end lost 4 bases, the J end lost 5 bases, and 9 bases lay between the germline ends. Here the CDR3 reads CASSPGTDNSPLHF. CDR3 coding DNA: TGCGCCAGCAGCCCCGGGACCGATAATTCACCCCTCCACTTT.

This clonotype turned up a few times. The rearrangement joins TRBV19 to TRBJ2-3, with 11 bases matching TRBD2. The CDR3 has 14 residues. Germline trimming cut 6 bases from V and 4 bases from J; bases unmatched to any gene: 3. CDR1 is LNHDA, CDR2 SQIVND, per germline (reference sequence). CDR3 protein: CASRLAGVADTQYF. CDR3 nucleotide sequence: TGTGCCAGTAGACTAGCGGGAGTCGCAGATACGCAGTATTTT. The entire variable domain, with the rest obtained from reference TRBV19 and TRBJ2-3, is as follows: DGGITQSPKYLFRKEGQNVTLSCEQNLNHDAMYWYRQDPGQGLRLIYYSQIVNDFQKGDIAEGYSVSREKKESFPLTVTSAQKNPTAFYLCASRLAGVADTQYFGPGTRLTVL.

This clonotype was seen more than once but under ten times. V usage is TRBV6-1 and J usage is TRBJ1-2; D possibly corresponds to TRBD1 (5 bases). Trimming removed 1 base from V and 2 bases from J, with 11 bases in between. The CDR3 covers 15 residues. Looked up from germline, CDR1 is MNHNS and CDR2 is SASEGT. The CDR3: CASSEGGGWNYGYTF. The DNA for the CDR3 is TGTGCCAGCAGTGAAGGGGGCGGGTGGAACTATGGCTACACCTTC.

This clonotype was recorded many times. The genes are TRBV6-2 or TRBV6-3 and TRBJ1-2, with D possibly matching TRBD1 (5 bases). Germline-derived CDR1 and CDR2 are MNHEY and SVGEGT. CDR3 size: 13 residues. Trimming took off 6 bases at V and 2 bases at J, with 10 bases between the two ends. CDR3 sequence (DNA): TGTGCCAGCAGCCGGGACCGCAACTATGGCTACACCTTC. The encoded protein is CASSRDRNYGYTF.

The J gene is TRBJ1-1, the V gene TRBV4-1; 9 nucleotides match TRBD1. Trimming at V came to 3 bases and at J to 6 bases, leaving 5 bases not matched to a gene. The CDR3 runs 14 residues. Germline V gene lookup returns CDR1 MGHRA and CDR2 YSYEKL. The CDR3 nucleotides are TGCGCCAGCAGCCATCGACAGGGGGAAGCTGAAGCTTTCTTT. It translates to CASSHRQGEAEAFF.

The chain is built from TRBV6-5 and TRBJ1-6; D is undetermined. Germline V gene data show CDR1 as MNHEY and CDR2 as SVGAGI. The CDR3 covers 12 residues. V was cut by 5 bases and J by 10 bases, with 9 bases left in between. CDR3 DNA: TGTGCCAGCAGTACAGTGGGGTCACCCCTCCACTTT. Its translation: CASSTVGSPLHF.

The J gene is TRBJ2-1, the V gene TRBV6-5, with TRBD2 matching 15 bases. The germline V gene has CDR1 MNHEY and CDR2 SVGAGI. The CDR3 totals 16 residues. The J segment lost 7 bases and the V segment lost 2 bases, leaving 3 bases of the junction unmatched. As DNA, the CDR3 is TGTGCCAGCAGTTACGCTGGACTAGCGGGAGGGAATGAGCAGTTCTTC. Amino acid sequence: CASSYAGLAGGNEQFF.

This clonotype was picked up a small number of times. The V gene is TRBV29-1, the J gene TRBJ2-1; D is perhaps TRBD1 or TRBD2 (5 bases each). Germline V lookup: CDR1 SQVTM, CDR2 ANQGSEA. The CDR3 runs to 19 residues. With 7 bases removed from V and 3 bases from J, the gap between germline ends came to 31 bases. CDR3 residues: CSALQGALAQSPGYNEQFF. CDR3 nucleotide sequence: TGCAGCGCCCTCCAAGGGGCCCTAGCTCAGAGCCCCGGCTACAATGAGCAGTTCTTC.

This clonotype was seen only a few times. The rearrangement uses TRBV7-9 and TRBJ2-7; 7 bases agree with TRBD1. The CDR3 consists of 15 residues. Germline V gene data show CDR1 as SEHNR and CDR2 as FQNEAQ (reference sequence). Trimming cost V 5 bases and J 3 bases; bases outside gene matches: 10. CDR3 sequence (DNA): TGTGCCAGCAGCCCCGACAGGGAGACCGTCTACGAGCAGTACTTC. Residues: CASSPDRETVYEQYF.

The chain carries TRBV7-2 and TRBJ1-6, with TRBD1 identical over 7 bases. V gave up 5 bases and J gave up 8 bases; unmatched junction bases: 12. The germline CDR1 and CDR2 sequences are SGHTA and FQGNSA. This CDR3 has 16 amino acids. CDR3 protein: CASSLYVTGKYSPLHF. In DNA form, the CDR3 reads TGTGCCAGCAGCCTCTATGTGACAGGGAAATATTCACCCCTCCACTTT.

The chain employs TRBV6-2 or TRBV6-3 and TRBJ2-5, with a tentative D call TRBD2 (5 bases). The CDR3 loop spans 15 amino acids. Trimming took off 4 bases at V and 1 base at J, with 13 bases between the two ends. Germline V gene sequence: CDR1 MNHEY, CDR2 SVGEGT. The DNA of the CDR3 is TGTGCCAGCAGTTCAAGCGGAGCAGTCCAAGAGACCCAGTACTTC. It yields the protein CASSSSGAVQETQYF.

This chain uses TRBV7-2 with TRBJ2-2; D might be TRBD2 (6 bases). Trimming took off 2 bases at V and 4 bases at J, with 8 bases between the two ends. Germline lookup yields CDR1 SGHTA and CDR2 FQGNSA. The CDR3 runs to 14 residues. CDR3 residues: CASSLRRATGELFF. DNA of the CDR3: TGTGCCAGCAGCTTAAGGAGGGCCACCGGGGAGCTGTTTTTT.

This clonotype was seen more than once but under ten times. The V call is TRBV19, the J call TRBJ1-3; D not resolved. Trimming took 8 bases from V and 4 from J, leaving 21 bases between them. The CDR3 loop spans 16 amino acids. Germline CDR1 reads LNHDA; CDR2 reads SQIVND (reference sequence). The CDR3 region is CASRIKETYLGNTIYF. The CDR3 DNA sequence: TGTGCCAGTCGGATCAAGGAGACCTACTTGGGAAACACCATATATTTT.

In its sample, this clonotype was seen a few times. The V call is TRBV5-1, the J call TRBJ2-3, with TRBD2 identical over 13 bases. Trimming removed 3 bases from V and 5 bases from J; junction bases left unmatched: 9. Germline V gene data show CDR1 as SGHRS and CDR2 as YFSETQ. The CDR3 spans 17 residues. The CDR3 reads CASSYAGGLAGLDTQYF. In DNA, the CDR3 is TGCGCCAGCAGCTACGCCGGGGGACTAGCGGGACTAGATACGCAGTATTTT.

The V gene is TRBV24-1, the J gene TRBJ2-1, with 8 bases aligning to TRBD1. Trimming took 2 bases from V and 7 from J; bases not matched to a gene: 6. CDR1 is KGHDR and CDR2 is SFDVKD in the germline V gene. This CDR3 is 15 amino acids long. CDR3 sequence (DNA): TGTGCCACCAGTGATTGGACAGGGTTGAGTAATGAGCAGTTCTTC. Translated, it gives CATSDWTGLSNEQFF.

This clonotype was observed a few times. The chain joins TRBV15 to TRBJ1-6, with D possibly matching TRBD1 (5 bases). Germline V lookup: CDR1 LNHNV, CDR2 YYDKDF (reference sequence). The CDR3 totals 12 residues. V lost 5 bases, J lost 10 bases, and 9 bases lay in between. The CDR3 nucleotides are TGTGCCACCAGCCGGGGGGACTCACCCCTCCACTTT. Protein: CATSRGDSPLHF.

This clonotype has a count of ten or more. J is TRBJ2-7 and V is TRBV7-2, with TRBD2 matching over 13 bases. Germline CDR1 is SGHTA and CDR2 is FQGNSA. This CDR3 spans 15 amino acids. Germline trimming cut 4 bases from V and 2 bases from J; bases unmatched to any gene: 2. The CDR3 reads CASSWGLAGTYEQYF. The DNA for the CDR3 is TGTGCCAGCAGCTGGGGACTAGCGGGAACCTACGAGCAGTACTTC.

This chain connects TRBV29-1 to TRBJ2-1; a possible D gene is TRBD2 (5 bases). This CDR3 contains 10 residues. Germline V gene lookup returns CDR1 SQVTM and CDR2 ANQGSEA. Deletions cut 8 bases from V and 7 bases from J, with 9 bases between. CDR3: CSSGLNEQFF. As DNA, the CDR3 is TGCAGCTCGGGGTTAAATGAGCAGTTCTTC.

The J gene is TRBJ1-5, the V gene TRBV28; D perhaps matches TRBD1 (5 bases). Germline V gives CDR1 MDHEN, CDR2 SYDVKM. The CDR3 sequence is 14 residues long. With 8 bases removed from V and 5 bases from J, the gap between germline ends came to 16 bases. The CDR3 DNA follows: TGTGCCAGCGTAACCATCAGGGAGGATCAGCCCCAGCATTTT. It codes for CASVTIREDQPQHF.

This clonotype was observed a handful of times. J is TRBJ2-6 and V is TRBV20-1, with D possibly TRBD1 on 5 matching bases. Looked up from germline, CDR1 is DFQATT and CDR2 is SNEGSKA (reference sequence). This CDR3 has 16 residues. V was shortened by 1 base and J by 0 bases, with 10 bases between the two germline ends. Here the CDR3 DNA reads TGCAGTGCTAGAGCCAAGACAGCCTCTGGGGCCAACGTCCTGACTTTC. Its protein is CSARAKTASGANVLTF.

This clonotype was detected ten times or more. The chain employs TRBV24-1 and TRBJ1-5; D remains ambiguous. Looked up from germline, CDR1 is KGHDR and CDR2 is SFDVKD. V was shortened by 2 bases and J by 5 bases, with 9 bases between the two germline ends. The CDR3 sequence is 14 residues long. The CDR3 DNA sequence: TGTGCCACCAGTGATTCAGGCTCCCATCAGCCCCAGCATTTT. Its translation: CATSDSGSHQPQHF.

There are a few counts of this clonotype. In DNA, the CDR3 is TGCAGTGCTAGCCGACAGTCCCGCGGACCAAGAGGCTACACCTTC. Its translation is CSASRQSRGPRGYTF. The V call is TRBV20-1, the J call TRBJ1-2; tentatively, D is TRBD1 (5 bases). There are 15 residues in the CDR3. Trimming removed 3 bases from V and 8 bases from J, with 22 bases in between. Germline loops: CDR1 DFQATT, CDR2 SNEGSKA (reference sequence).

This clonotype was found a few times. The chain's CDR3 is CSVDRASTDTQYF. The CDR3 DNA reads as TGCAGCGTGGACAGAGCTAGCACAGATACGCAGTATTTT. The chain couples TRBV29-1 to TRBJ2-3, with TRBD1 as a possible D gene (6 bases). CDR3 size: 13 residues. V lost 6 bases, J lost 0 bases, and 10 bases lay in between. Germline CDR1 SQVTM, CDR2 ANQGSEA.

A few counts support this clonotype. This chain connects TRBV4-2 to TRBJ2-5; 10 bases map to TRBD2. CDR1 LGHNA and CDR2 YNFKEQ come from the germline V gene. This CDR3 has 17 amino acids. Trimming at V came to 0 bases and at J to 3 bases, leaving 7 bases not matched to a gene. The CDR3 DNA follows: TGTGCCAGCAGCCAAGATCTAACTAGCGGGGTCGAAGAGACCCAGTACTTC. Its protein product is CASSQDLTSGVEETQYF.